The rows below give T cell receptor beta chains drawn from one sample of a study of identical twins. TCRdb passed the 5' RACE reads through MiXCR, listing each CDR3 protein once. There are around 960,000 distinct CDR3 sequences in the sample; roughly 12% occur only once, and roughly 1.5% lies in the top ten. This same sample was also part of a study on yellow fever vaccine responses in identical twins.

The source material was PBMCs. These receptors were obtained from a young woman in good health. The CDR3 runs from the conserved cysteine through the conserved F or W. A D gene is named only where the DNA matches it firmly. A clone size is listed for some rows: how often the clone was seen (once, few, many), or a class if it is expanded.

clone size,V gene,D gene,J gene,CDR3 DNA,CDR3 protein
few,TRBV28,NA,TRBJ2-4,TGTGCCAGCAGTTCCCCCCCCGGGGCGGCCAAAAACATTCAGTACTTC,CASSSPPGAAKNIQYF
few,TRBV6-1,NA,TRBJ2-2,TGTGCCAGCACTTGGTTTGACGGGGAGCTGTTTTTT,CASTWFDGELFF
NA,TRBV6-1,NA,TRBJ2-2,TGTGCCAGCAGTGACAGGGGTTTCACCGGGGAGCTGTTTTTT,CASSDRGFTGELFF
NA,TRBV12-3/TRBV12-4,TRBD1,TRBJ1-6,TGTGCCAGCCAACCCACAGGGGTGTCTTCACCCCTCCACTTT,CASQPTGVSSPLHF
few,TRBV18,NA,TRBJ2-3,TGTGCCAGCTCACCGGGGATAGGATGGAGTACAGATACGCAGTATTTT,CASSPGIGWSTDTQYF
many,TRBV2,NA,TRBJ2-3,TGTGCCAGCAGTGAAGCGGAAACAGATACGCAGTATTTT,CASSEAETDTQYF
NA,TRBV12-3/TRBV12-4,NA,TRBJ1-1,TGTGCCAGCAGTTCCGACGCTAGGGGCCGCGCCCTTGAAGCTTTCTTT,CASSSDARGRALEAFF
NA,TRBV6-4,TRBD1,TRBJ1-1,TGTGCCACCAAGACAGGGTCGGGCACTGAAGCTTTCTTT,CATKTGSGTEAFF
many,TRBV4-2,TRBD1,TRBJ1-1,TGTGCCAGCAGCCAAGATACAGGGGGGAACACTGAAGCTTTCTTT,CASSQDTGGNTEAFF
NA,TRBV7-8,NA,TRBJ1-5,TGTGCCAGCAGCTTAGAAACAGGGTTAGGCAATCAGCCCCAGCATTTT,CASSLETGLGNQPQHF
NA,TRBV6-5,TRBD2,TRBJ2-1,TGTGCCAGCAGTTCGTTAGCGGGAAGGTACAATGAGCAGTTCTTC,CASSSLAGRYNEQFF
few,TRBV7-3,NA,TRBJ2-2,TGTGCCAGCTTGGGACCGACCGGGGAGCTGTTTTTT,CASLGPTGELFF
NA,TRBV7-9,TRBD2,TRBJ2-3,TGTGCCAGCAGCTTATTTTCCGGGAGGGAAGATACGCAGTATTTT,CASSLFSGREDTQYF
NA,TRBV7-2,TRBD1,TRBJ2-1,TGTGCCAGCAGCCCCGGAAGGGGACAGGGAGACAATGAGCAGTTCTTC,CASSPGRGQGDNEQFF
NA,TRBV7-9,NA,TRBJ2-1,TGTGCCAGCAGCCCCCGTGAGGCCTCCCCCTCCTACAATGAGCAGTTCTTC,CASSPREASPSYNEQFF
few,TRBV12-3/TRBV12-4,NA,TRBJ1-5,TGTGCCAGCATGCGAGGGTTGAAACAGCCCCAGCATTTT,CASMRGLKQPQHF
NA,TRBV21-1,NA,TRBJ2-5,TGTGCCAGCAGCAAACGGTTAGCGGGGGGCCGCGGGGAGACCCAGTACTTC,CASSKRLAGGRGETQYF
NA,TRBV11-2,TRBD1,TRBJ2-2,TGTGCCAGCAGAACCCGGGACAGTCGGACCGGGGAGCTGTTTTTT,CASRTRDSRTGELFF
NA,TRBV6-1,TRBD2,TRBJ2-1,TGTGCCAGCAGCGTCCTAGCGGGAGGTCATGAGCAGTTCTTC,CASSVLAGGHEQFF
NA,TRBV20-1,TRBD2,TRBJ2-3,TGCAGTGCTAGGGTTGTTAGCGGGGCAGATACGCAGTATTTT,CSARVVSGADTQYF
few,TRBV7-8,NA,TRBJ1-5,TGTGCCAGCAGCTTAGGAGGGACTGGTCAGCCCCAGCATTTT,CASSLGGTGQPQHF
few,TRBV5-1,NA,TRBJ2-3,TGCGCCAGCAGCTGGGTCTCCACAGATACGCAGTATTTT,CASSWVSTDTQYF